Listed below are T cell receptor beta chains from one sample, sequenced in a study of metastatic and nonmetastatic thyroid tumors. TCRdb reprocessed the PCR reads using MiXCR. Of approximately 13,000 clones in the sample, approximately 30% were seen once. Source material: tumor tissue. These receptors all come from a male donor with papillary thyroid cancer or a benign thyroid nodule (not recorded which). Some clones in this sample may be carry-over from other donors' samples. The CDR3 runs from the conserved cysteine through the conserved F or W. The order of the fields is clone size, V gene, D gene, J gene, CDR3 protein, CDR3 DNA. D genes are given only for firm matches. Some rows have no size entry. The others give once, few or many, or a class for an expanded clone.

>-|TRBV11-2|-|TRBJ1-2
CASSLVFLQGNMGGYIF
TGTGCCAGCAGCTTAGTTTTCCTTCAGGGGAACATGGGTGGCTACATCTTC
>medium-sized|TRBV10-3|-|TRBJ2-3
CAISETDDRRTDTQYF
TGTGCCATCAGTGAGACGGACGACCGTCGCACAGATACGCAGTATTTT
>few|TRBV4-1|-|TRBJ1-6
CASSLQEVNSPLHF
TGCGCCAGCAGCCTACAGGAGGTTAATTCACCCCTCCACTTT
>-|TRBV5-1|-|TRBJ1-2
CASSSGRPGDGYTF
TGCGCCAGCAGCTCGGGCCGACCTGGGGATGGCTACACCTTC
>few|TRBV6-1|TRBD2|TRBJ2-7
CASSETLAGETFYEQYF
TGTGCCAGCAGTGAAACCCTAGCGGGAGAAACGTTCTACGAGCAGTACTTC
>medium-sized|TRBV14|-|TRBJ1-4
CASSPGVQGFNEKLFF
TGTGCCAGCAGCCCAGGGGTACAAGGGTTTAATGAAAAACTGTTTTTT
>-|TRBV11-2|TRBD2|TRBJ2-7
CASSPIGLADYEQYF
TGTGCCAGCAGTCCCATCGGACTAGCGGACTACGAGCAGTACTTC
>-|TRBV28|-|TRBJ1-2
CASSLRVAYGYTF
TGTGCCAGCAGTTTAAGGGTAGCGTATGGCTACACCTTC
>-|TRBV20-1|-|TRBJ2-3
CSARDQRGDITDTQYF
TGCAGTGCTAGAGATCAGAGGGGGGATATCACAGATACGCAGTATTTT
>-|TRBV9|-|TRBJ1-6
CASSVSSYNSPLHF
TGTGCCAGCAGCGTAAGCAGCTATAATTCACCCCTCCACTTT
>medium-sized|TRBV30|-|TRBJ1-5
CAWSADSNQPQHF
TGTGCCTGGAGTGCGGATAGCAATCAGCCCCAGCATTTT
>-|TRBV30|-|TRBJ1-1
CAWSLGMNTEAFF
TGTGCCTGGAGCTTGGGTATGAACACTGAAGCTTTCTTT
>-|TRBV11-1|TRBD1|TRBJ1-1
CASSPDRAPEAFF
TGTGCCAGCAGCCCTGACAGGGCCCCTGAAGCTTTCTTT
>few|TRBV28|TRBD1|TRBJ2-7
CASSYRTGGYEQYF
TGTGCCAGCAGTTACCGGACAGGGGGCTACGAGCAGTACTTC
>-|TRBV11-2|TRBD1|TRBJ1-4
CASSPGTDATNGKLFF
TGTGCCAGCAGCCCCGGGACAGATGCAACTAATGGAAAACTGTTTTTT
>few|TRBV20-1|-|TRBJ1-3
CSATRAEGNTIYF
TGCAGTGCTACCCGGGCGGAGGGAAACACCATATATTTT
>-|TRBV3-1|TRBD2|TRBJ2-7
CASSQAPPRLAGVYEQYF
TGTGCCAGCAGCCAAGCCCCACCTAGACTAGCGGGAGTCTACGAGCAGTACTTC
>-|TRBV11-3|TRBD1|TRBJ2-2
CASSPRGLNGELFF
TGTGCCAGCAGCCCCAGGGGGTTAAACGGGGAGCTGTTTTTT
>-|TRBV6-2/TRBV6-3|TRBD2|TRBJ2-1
CASSYATSGGNEQFF
TGTGCCAGCAGTTACGCGACTAGCGGGGGCAATGAGCAGTTCTTC
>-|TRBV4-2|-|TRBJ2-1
CASSQVADNEQFF
TGTGCCAGCAGCCAAGTAGCCGACAATGAGCAGTTCTTC
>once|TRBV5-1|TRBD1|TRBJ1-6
CASSLPTGGPSPLHF
TGCGCCAGCAGCTTACCGACAGGGGGCCCTTCACCCCTCCACTTT
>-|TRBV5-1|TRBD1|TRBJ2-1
CASSTGDSFPNEQFF
TGCGCCAGCAGTACCGGGGACAGTTTTCCAAATGAGCAGTTCTTC
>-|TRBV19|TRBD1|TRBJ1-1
CASSTGGARDTEAFF
TGTGCCAGTAGTACAGGGGGCGCACGGGACACTGAAGCTTTCTTT
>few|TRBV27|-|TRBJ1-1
CASSSPGLLYGAFF
TGTGCCAGCAGTTCGCCGGGACTTTTGTATGGAGCTTTCTTT
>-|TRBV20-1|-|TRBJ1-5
CSAGQTRSVAQHF
TGCAGTGCTGGACAGACACGTTCCGTGGCCCAGCATTTT
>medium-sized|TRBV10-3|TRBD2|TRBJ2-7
CAISEASAGGFSYEQYF
TGTGCCATCAGTGAGGCCTCTGCGGGAGGTTTCTCCTACGAGCAGTACTTC
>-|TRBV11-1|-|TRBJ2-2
CASSLDSTGLTGELFF
TGTGCCAGCAGCTTAGATTCTACAGGGCTCACCGGGGAGCTGTTTTTT
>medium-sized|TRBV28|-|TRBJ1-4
CASSFSGAREKLFF
TGTGCCAGCAGTTTCTCGGGGGCTCGTGAAAAACTGTTTTTT
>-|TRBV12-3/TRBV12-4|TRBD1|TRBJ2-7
CASLLLGGQGRDEQYF
TGTGCCAGCCTACTACTCGGGGGACAGGGGAGGGACGAGCAGTACTTC
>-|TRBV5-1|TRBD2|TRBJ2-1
CASSHGSTSGTYNEQFF
TGCGCCAGCAGCCATGGTTCGACTAGCGGGACTTACAATGAGCAGTTCTTC
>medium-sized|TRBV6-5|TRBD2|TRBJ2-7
CASSYKPLGGYEQYF
TGTGCCAGCAGTTACAAACCGCTCGGGGGGTACGAGCAGTACTTC
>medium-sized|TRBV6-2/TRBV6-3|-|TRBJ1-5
CASSVYSNQPQHF
TGTGCCAGCTCGGTGTATAGCAATCAGCCCCAGCATTTT
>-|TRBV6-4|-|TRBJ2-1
CASSDLGAGNEQFF
TGTGCCAGCAGTGACTTAGGGGCCGGGAATGAGCAGTTCTTC
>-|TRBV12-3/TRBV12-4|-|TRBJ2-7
CASSPNYEQYF
TGTGCCAGCAGTCCTAACTACGAGCAGTACTTC
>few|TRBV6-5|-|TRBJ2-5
CASSYSYRTEETQYF
TGTGCCAGCAGTTACTCTTACCGGACAGAAGAGACCCAGTACTTC
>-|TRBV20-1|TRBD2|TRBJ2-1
CSASPTSGRIGEQFF
TGCAGTGCTTCCCCGACTAGCGGGAGGATAGGTGAGCAGTTCTTC